The next 27 T cell receptor beta chains were all read from a single sample in a study of beta chain features in type 1 diabetes (dated by TCRdb to 2016 to 2019). Points the paper makes about the study in general: In all four CD4+ subsets, TCRB CDR3 length was moderately but significantly shorter in type 1 diabetes patients.

Their recognized antigens are unknown. The library was produced with the immunoSEQ multiplex PCR assay. The entire amount of isolated RNA was reverse transcribed using the High Capacity cDNA Reverse Transcription Kit, so the sequenced TCRB transcripts were expressed ones. This immuneACCESS table, as held by TCRdb, lists in-frame sequences with V and J called but not all clones. Of the missing ones, under half trace to an unresolved V gene in checked studies; the others have no known cause. Counted in this sample were about 280,000 clones; roughly 15% of them appeared once. The top ten clones comprise 0.015% to 0.019% of the sample. The specimen sequenced was naive CD4+ T cells from blood. The cell subset or site label, read with the paper, signifies: true naive CD4+ T cells. These receptors were collected from a young man with type 1 diabetes.

The chain couples TRBV5-6 to TRBJ1-5, with 9 bases fitting TRBD1. The CDR3 covers 14 residues. With V trimmed by 6 bases and J by 6 bases, 7 bases remained unmatched. Germline CDR1 reads SGHDT; CDR2 reads YYEEEE. The CDR3 loop reads CASTVTGGGQPQHF. Here the CDR3 DNA reads TGTGCCAGCACCGTCACAGGGGGCGGTCAGCCCCAGCATTTT.

The chain recombines TRBV5-4 with TRBJ2-5; 11 nucleotides agree with TRBD1. In germline, CDR1 is SGHNT, CDR2 YYREEE (reference sequence). V was clipped by 0 bases and J by 5 bases; unmatched bases: 6. The CDR3 runs to 16 residues. CDR3 bases: TGTGCCAGCAGCTTGGCCGGACAGGGGGCCGGGGAGACCCAGTACTTC. It specifies CASSLAGQGAGETQYF.

In this sample, this clone turned up a few times. The CDR3 DNA reads as TGTGCCAGCAGTGAAATCCCTCATGGCTACACCTTC. This translates into CASSEIPHGYTF. The chain uses TRBV2 and TRBJ1-2; no firm D call. CDR3 length: 12 residues. Germline CDR1 and CDR2: SNHLY and FYNNEI. Trimming removed 2 bases from V and 6 bases from J, with 7 bases in between.

This rearrangement joins TRBV10-2 to TRBJ1-1; no firm D call. The V end lost 4 bases, the J end lost 0 bases, and 12 bases lay between the germline ends. Germline V CDR1 and CDR2: WSHSY, SAAADI. The CDR3 spans 15 residues. CDR3 sequence: CASSGSAQMNTEAFF. CDR3 sequence (DNA): TGCGCCAGCAGTGGGTCAGCTCAAATGAACACTGAAGCTTTCTTT.

Written as DNA, the CDR3 is TGTGCCAGCTCACCGGGGAAAACAGGTCCGTACGAGCAGTACTTC. Its protein product is CASSPGKTGPYEQYF. The rearrangement links TRBV18 to TRBJ2-7; D is possibly TRBD1 (5 bases). Germline-derived CDR1 and CDR2 are KGHSH and LQKENI. The V and J ends lost 3 bases and 4 bases respectively, with 16 bases between them. The CDR3 totals 15 residues. Full variable domain (outside the CDR3, taken from reference TRBV18 and TRBJ2-7): NAGVMQNPRHLVRRRGQEARLRCSPMKGHSHVYWYRQLPEEGLKFMVYLQKENIIDESGMPKERFSAEFPKEGPSILRIQQVVRGDSAAYFCASSPGKTGPYEQYFGPGTRLTVT.

The rearrangement joins TRBV7-2 to TRBJ1-5, with 8 bases lining up with TRBD1. Germline CDR1 is SGHTA and CDR2 is FQGNSA. Trimming took 5 bases from V and 6 from J; bases not matched to a gene: 9. There are 15 residues in the CDR3. The CDR3 DNA sequence: TGTGCCAGCAGCACAAGGACAGGGTTCGGTCAGCCCCAGCATTTT. It is translated as CASSTRTGFGQPQHF.

This chain links TRBV5-1 with TRBJ2-1, with 8 bases aligning to TRBD2. CDR3 length: 15 amino acids. Germline V gene lookup returns CDR1 SGHRS and CDR2 YFSETQ. Trimming took 0 bases from V and 6 from J; bases not matched to a gene: 5. This CDR3 reads CASSLDGGDGNEQFF. DNA for the CDR3: TGCGCCAGCAGCTTGGACGGGGGGGATGGCAATGAGCAGTTCTTC.

This clone was found a few times. The chain links TRBV7-2 to TRBJ2-7, with 9 bases identical to TRBD2. V gave up 1 base and J gave up 3 bases; unmatched junction bases: 4. Per the germline V gene, CDR1 is SGHTA and CDR2 is FQGNSA. The CDR3 extends over 15 amino acids. The CDR3, as DNA: TGTGCCAGCAGCTTAGAAGCGGGAGGAGTCTACGAGCAGTACTTC. Translation gives CASSLEAGGVYEQYF.

This rearrangement joins TRBV10-3 to TRBJ2-7, with 10 bases lining up with TRBD2. The CDR3 contains 15 residues. Germline CDR1 and CDR2: ENHRY and SYGVKD. V lost 4 bases to trimming and J lost 2 bases; unmatched junction nucleotides: 5. DNA of the CDR3: TGTGCCATCAGTGTACTAGCGGGGTACACCTACGAGCAGTACTTC. Its protein is CAISVLAGYTYEQYF.

This clone has more than one count but fewer than ten. The chain employs TRBV9 and TRBJ1-1, with 7 bases fitting TRBD1. The J segment lost 8 bases and the V segment lost 2 bases, leaving 18 bases of the junction unmatched. The CDR3 contains 17 residues. Germline assignment: CDR1 SGDLS and CDR2 YYNGEE. The chain's CDR3 is CASSVLPGVRTGGEAFF. The CDR3 nucleotides read TGTGCCAGCAGCGTTCTACCGGGGGTGAGGACAGGTGGCGAAGCTTTCTTT.

A few counts support this clone. This sequence joins TRBV30 and TRBJ1-4; maybe TRBD1 (5 bases). Germline loops: CDR1 GTSNPN, CDR2 SVGIG (reference sequence). This CDR3 is built from 14 residues. Trimming pared 4 bases from V and 0 bases from J, leaving 9 bases between. DNA for the CDR3: TGTGCCTGGAAGGGGCCTGCAACTAATGAAAAACTGTTTTTT. Its protein product is CAWKGPATNEKLFF.

This clone occurred a few times. J is TRBJ2-5 and V is TRBV7-6; no clear D gene. The CDR3 extends over 13 amino acids. The V end lost 5 bases, the J end lost 7 bases, and 14 bases lay between the germline ends. The germline V gene has CDR1 SGHVS and CDR2 FNYEAQ. This chain's CDR3 is CASSPRLLGTQYF. CDR3 nucleotide sequence: TGTGCCAGCAGCCCCCGTCTCCTCGGGACCCAGTACTTC. Together with reference TRBV7-6 and TRBJ2-5, the CDR3 gives the full variable domain: GAGVSQSPRYKVTKRGQDVALRCDPISGHVSLYWYRQALGQGPEFLTYFNYEAQQDKSGLPNDRFSAERPEGSISTLTIQRTEQRDSAMYRCASSPRLLGTQYFGPGTRLLVL.

This clone was seen only a few times. The chain couples TRBV6-6 to TRBJ2-2; D may be TRBD1 (5 bases). The V end lost 2 bases, the J end lost 4 bases, and 8 bases lay between the germline ends. The germline V gene encodes CDR1 MNHNY and CDR2 SVGAGI (reference sequence). The CDR3 is 14 amino acids. The CDR3 loop reads CASSYQGPTGELFF. The CDR3 bases are TGTGCCAGCAGTTACCAGGGCCCCACCGGGGAGCTGTTTTTT.

This clone was detected only a few times. The rearrangement joins TRBV28 to TRBJ2-1; the match to TRBD2 covers 10 bases. Germline V gene lookup returns CDR1 MDHEN and CDR2 SYDVKM. This CDR3 comprises 14 residues. V dropped 2 bases and J dropped 6; count of bases not matched to a gene: 1. CDR3 protein: CASSLLAGANEQFF. The DNA of the CDR3 is TGTGCCAGCAGTTTACTAGCGGGGGCCAATGAGCAGTTCTTC. Complete variable domain (other parts from reference TRBV28 and TRBJ2-1): DVKVTQSSRYLVKRTGEKVFLECVQDMDHENMFWYRQDPGLGLRLIYFSYDVKMKEKGDIPEGYSVSREKKERFSLILESASTNQTSMYLCASSLLAGANEQFFGPGTRLTVL.

In its sample, this clone was seen a few times. This sequence joins TRBV29-1 and TRBJ2-7; D may be TRBD2 (6 bases). The CDR3 contains 12 residues. CDR1 is SQVTM and CDR2 is ANQGSEA in the germline V gene. V was clipped by 7 bases and J by 5 bases, with 15 bases between them. The CDR3 sequence is CSDLGGRNEQYF. In DNA, the CDR3 is TGCAGCGACTTGGGAGGCCGAAACGAGCAGTACTTC.

The J gene is TRBJ2-4, the V gene TRBV6-9; TRBD2 matches 7 bases. The CDR3 extends over 16 amino acids. The germline V gene encodes CDR1 MNHGY and CDR2 SVAAGI. Trimming removed 0 bases from V and 0 bases from J; junction bases left unmatched: 2. The CDR3 loop reads CASSYSGGVAKNIQYF. The CDR3 DNA is TGTGCCAGCAGTTATTCGGGGGGGGTAGCCAAAAACATTCAGTACTTC.

The chain carries TRBV27 and TRBJ2-1; 10 nucleotides agree with TRBD2. The CDR3 is 17 amino acids. Trimming at V came to 5 bases and at J to 6 bases, leaving 13 bases not matched to a gene. In germline, CDR1 is MNHEY, CDR2 SMNVEV (reference sequence). The CDR3 reads CASSTIPLAGVVNEQFF. The DNA for the CDR3 is TGTGCCAGCAGTACCATCCCGCTAGCGGGAGTGGTCAATGAGCAGTTCTTC.

This clone was counted a few times. This chain connects TRBV25-1 to TRBJ1-1; no clear D. V shed 2 bases and J shed 4 bases, with 14 bases lying between them. Germline CDR1 is MGHDK and CDR2 is SYGVNS. This CDR3 region has 15 residues. CDR3 amino acids: CASSEPSSLGTEAFF. The CDR3 nucleotides are TGTGCCAGCAGTGAACCTAGTTCACTGGGCACTGAAGCTTTCTTT.

This clone was detected a few times. This rearrangement joins TRBV5-1 to TRBJ2-5; 12 bases align to TRBD2. The CDR3 has 17 residues. Trimming at V came to 4 bases and at J to 4 bases, leaving 11 bases not matched to a gene. Per germline, CDR1 SGHRS and CDR2 YFSETQ. In DNA, the CDR3 is TGCGCCAGCAGCCCCAGCCTAACTAGCGGGAGGTTAGAGACCCAGTACTTC. Translating it yields CASSPSLTSGRLETQYF.

This clone was observed a few times. This chain joins TRBV9 and TRBJ2-1, with D possibly matching TRBD1 (5 bases). This CDR3 has 15 residues. Germline lookup yields CDR1 SGDLS and CDR2 YYNGEE. The V gene lost 0 bases and the J gene lost 7 bases, with 14 bases spanning the gap. The CDR3 DNA is TGTGCCAGCAGCGTAGACGGACATTCAGGGAATGAGCAGTTCTTC. This codes for CASSVDGHSGNEQFF. Drawing the rest from reference TRBV9 and TRBJ2-1, the complete variable domain is DSGVTQTPKHLITATGQRVTLRCSPRSGDLSVYWYQQSLDQGLQFLIQYYNGEERAKGNILERFSAQQFPDLHSELNLSSLELGDSALYFCASSVDGHSGNEQFFGPGTRLTVL.

This clone has just a few counts. The chain is built from TRBV2 and TRBJ2-5; 8 bases map to TRBD2. Germline V lookup: CDR1 SNHLY, CDR2 FYNNEI. V lost 9 bases to trimming and J lost 5 bases; unmatched junction nucleotides: 14. The CDR3 consists of 15 residues. The CDR3 DNA reads as TGTGCCAGTAAAAGGGGACTAGTTTTCCGGGAGACCCAGTACTTC. It specifies CASKRGLVFRETQYF. The complete variable domain, with remaining parts taken from reference TRBV2 and TRBJ2-5, reads EPEVTQTPSHQVTQMGQEVILRCVPISNHLYFYWYRQILGQKVEFLVSFYNNEISEKSEIFDDQFSVERPDGSNFTLKIRSTKLEDSAMYFCASKRGLVFRETQYFGPGTRLLVL.

This clone turned up a few times. The V and J genes are TRBV7-2 and TRBJ2-3, with TRBD2 matching 7 bases. Trimming cost V 6 bases and J 4 bases; bases outside gene matches: 10. CDR3 length equals 15 residues. The germline V gene encodes CDR1 SGHTA and CDR2 FQGNSA. The CDR3 sequence is CASRTTSGLADTQYF. CDR3 sequence (DNA): TGTGCCAGCAGGACAACTTCCGGACTAGCAGATACGCAGTATTTT.

This clone showed up just a few times. The chain links TRBV29-1 to TRBJ1-4; a weak D match, TRBD1 (6 bases). V dropped 6 bases and J dropped 11 bases, with 22 bases sitting between them. The germline V gene has CDR1 SQVTM and CDR2 ANQGSEA. CDR3 length: 14 amino acids. CDR3 protein: CSVLIRYRESKLFF. The CDR3 DNA follows: TGCAGCGTATTGATCCGATACAGGGAGAGTAAACTGTTTTTT.

The rearrangement joins TRBV18 to TRBJ1-1; D gene uncertain. V was clipped by 4 bases and J by 3 bases, with 9 bases between them. This CDR3 contains 13 residues. Germline-derived CDR1 and CDR2 are KGHSH and LQKENI. The CDR3 nucleotides read TGTGCCAGCTCACAAAACGGAGACACTGAAGCTTTCTTT. It translates to CASSQNGDTEAFF. The full variable domain, its missing parts supplied by reference TRBV18 and TRBJ1-1, is NAGVMQNPRHLVRRRGQEARLRCSPMKGHSHVYWYRQLPEEGLKFMVYLQKENIIDESGMPKERFSAEFPKEGPSILRIQQVVRGDSAAYFCASSQNGDTEAFFGQGTRLTVV.

The chain has TRBV5-1 and TRBJ2-6; 7 positions agree with TRBD1. The germline V gene encodes CDR1 SGHRS and CDR2 YFSETQ. The CDR3 is made up of 18 amino acids. The V and J ends lost 4 bases and 0 bases, in that order; junction bases with no gene match: 10. CDR3 nucleotide sequence: TGCGCCAGCAGCCCCCGACAGGGCTACCTCTCTGGGGCCAACGTCCTGACTTTC. It codes for CASSPRQGYLSGANVLTF. Full variable domain (missing parts from reference TRBV5-1 and TRBJ2-6): KAGVTQTPRYLIKTRGQQVTLSCSPISGHRSVSWYQQTPGQGLQFLFEYFSETQRNKGNFPGRFSGRQFSNSRSEMNVSTLELGDSALYLCASSPRQGYLSGANVLTFGAGSRLTVL.

This chain links TRBV21-1 with TRBJ1-5; the D segment call TRBD1 is taken from the table without a DNA check. TRBV21-1 is reported as a pseudogene. The CDR3 contains 13 residues. CDR3 DNA: TGTGCCAGGGAACAGGGCGTGGATCAGCCCCAGCATTTT. Translation: CAREQGVDQPQHF.

V is TRBV28 and J is TRBJ2-7; 11 positions agree with TRBD2. The CDR3 consists of 15 residues. Germline V gene lookup returns CDR1 MDHEN and CDR2 SYDVKM. The ends lost 5 bases at V and 5 bases at J; junction bases unmatched: 8. CDR3 coding DNA: TGTGCCAGCAGTGCGACTAGCGGGATCTTCAACGAGCAGTACTTC. Protein product: CASSATSGIFNEQYF.